These T cell receptor beta chains were read from a single sample in a study of OX40 agonist ivuxolimab in advanced cancers. Clones were sequenced by immunoSEQ multiplex PCR, and TCRdb holds only the in-frame ones, with some missing. Of 35,000 to 45,000 clones detected, around 92% appear once; the ten largest clones hold 12% to 15%. The sample here was CD4+ or CD8+ T cells sorted from blood, taken in a trial of the OX40 agonist ivuxolimab. These receptors were taken from an adult with an advanced solid tumor such as melanoma, head and neck, liver or kidney cancer. Each CDR3 is given with its conserved first and last residue. The order of the fields is D gene, V gene, J gene, clone size, CDR3 protein, CDR3 DNA. A D gene is named only where the DNA matches it firmly. Only some rows state a clone size, as once, few, many or a class for expanded clones.

D gene: NA
V gene: TRBV4-3
J gene: TRBJ1-2
clone size: once
CDR3 protein: CASSQILFNYGYTF
CDR3 DNA: TGCGCCAGCAGCCAAATCTTGTTTAACTATGGCTACACCTTC

D gene: NA
V gene: TRBV10-3
J gene: TRBJ2-7
clone size: NA
CDR3 protein: CAIRLDSSYEQYF
CDR3 DNA: TGTGCCATCAGGCTGGACAGTTCCTACGAGCAGTACTTC

D gene: TRBD1
V gene: TRBV27
J gene: TRBJ2-7
clone size: NA
CDR3 protein: CASSLDRGNEQYF
CDR3 DNA: TGTGCCAGCAGTTTGGACAGGGGGAACGAGCAGTACTTC

D gene: TRBD1
V gene: TRBV28
J gene: TRBJ1-1
clone size: NA
CDR3 protein: CASSETGHEAFF
CDR3 DNA: TGTGCCAGCAGTGAGACAGGGCATGAAGCTTTCTTT

D gene: TRBD2
V gene: TRBV7-2
J gene: TRBJ2-7
clone size: NA
CDR3 protein: CASSFSGSYEQYF
CDR3 DNA: TGTGCCAGCAGCTTTAGCGGGAGCTACGAGCAGTACTTC

D gene: NA
V gene: TRBV4-3
J gene: TRBJ2-7
clone size: NA
CDR3 protein: CASSTSTVSYEQYF
CDR3 DNA: TGCGCCAGCAGCACCTCGACAGTCTCCTACGAGCAGTACTTC

D gene: NA
V gene: TRBV15
J gene: TRBJ2-1
clone size: NA
CDR3 protein: CATSRVSEDNEQFF
CDR3 DNA: TGTGCCACCAGCAGAGTTAGCGAGGACAATGAGCAGTTCTTC

D gene: TRBD1
V gene: TRBV6-5
J gene: TRBJ1-2
clone size: NA
CDR3 protein: CASTRGTGRGGYTF
CDR3 DNA: TGTGCCAGCACCAGGGGGACAGGGAGGGGTGGCTACACCTTC

D gene: NA
V gene: TRBV5-1
J gene: TRBJ2-2
clone size: once
CDR3 protein: CASSLHDSPNTGELFF
CDR3 DNA: TGCGCCAGCAGCTTGCACGACAGTCCGAACACCGGGGAGCTGTTTTTT

D gene: NA
V gene: TRBV6-5
J gene: TRBJ2-7
clone size: NA
CDR3 protein: CASSEWAGSHEQYF
CDR3 DNA: TGTGCCAGCAGTGAATGGGCTGGGTCCCACGAGCAGTACTTC

D gene: TRBD2
V gene: TRBV19
J gene: TRBJ2-7
clone size: once
CDR3 protein: CASSVGTSGSTEQYF
CDR3 DNA: TGTGCCAGTAGTGTCGGGACTAGCGGGAGTACCGAGCAGTACTTC

D gene: NA
V gene: TRBV29-1
J gene: TRBJ2-1
clone size: NA
CDR3 protein: CSAAAVSSYNEQFF
CDR3 DNA: TGCAGCGCCGCGGCGGTTAGCTCCTACAATGAGCAGTTCTTC

D gene: NA
V gene: TRBV19
J gene: TRBJ1-5
clone size: once
CDR3 protein: CASSMQSREPQHF
CDR3 DNA: TGTGCCAGTAGTATGCAATCCAGAGAGCCCCAGCATTTT

D gene: NA
V gene: TRBV4-2
J gene: TRBJ2-1
clone size: NA
CDR3 protein: CASSQGTLAPRNEQFF
CDR3 DNA: TGTGCCAGCAGCCAAGGGACGCTAGCGCCGAGGAATGAGCAGTTCTTC

D gene: NA
V gene: TRBV7-2
J gene: TRBJ2-7
clone size: NA
CDR3 protein: CASSLGTMVGQYF
CDR3 DNA: TGTGCCAGCAGCTTAGGGACAATGGTAGGGCAGTACTTC

D gene: NA
V gene: TRBV9
J gene: TRBJ2-3
clone size: NA
CDR3 protein: CASNPSGTDTQYF
CDR3 DNA: TGTGCCAGCAACCCGAGCGGCACAGATACGCAGTATTTT